The source of this T cell receptor beta chain is a study of blood T cells in healthy people across ages. This CDR3 has 13 residues. Germline CDR1 and CDR2: SGHNT and YENEEA. The V end was cut by 4 bases, the J end by 8 bases, with 12 bases between. As for this clonotype: Its antigen is not identified.

Study findings and constraints: Naive and antigen-experienced cells were not separated, limiting conclusive comparison.

A J-beta primer mix and a sample-barcoded 5' primer were used in a second PCR of roughly 6 to 11 cycles. Through a template-switch adaptor with 12 random nucleotides, each cDNA molecule received a tag. Each sample yielded at least 3 million CDR3-containing paired-end reads. In TCRdb, the 5' RACE reads were re-called with MiXCR into one record per CDR3 protein. The sample lists 1.5 million to 2 million distinct CDR3 sequences; roughly 27% were seen once. Each sample provided at least 5 micrograms of extracted total RNA. The chain carries TRBV11-3 and TRBJ2-1; weak D call: TRBD2 (5 bases). Sequenced input: blood. The TCR originated in a woman in her thirties in good health. In nucleotides, the CDR3 is TGTGCCAGCAGCTCGAGACCCGGGGATGAGCAGTTCTTC. Its translation is CASSSRPGDEQFF.